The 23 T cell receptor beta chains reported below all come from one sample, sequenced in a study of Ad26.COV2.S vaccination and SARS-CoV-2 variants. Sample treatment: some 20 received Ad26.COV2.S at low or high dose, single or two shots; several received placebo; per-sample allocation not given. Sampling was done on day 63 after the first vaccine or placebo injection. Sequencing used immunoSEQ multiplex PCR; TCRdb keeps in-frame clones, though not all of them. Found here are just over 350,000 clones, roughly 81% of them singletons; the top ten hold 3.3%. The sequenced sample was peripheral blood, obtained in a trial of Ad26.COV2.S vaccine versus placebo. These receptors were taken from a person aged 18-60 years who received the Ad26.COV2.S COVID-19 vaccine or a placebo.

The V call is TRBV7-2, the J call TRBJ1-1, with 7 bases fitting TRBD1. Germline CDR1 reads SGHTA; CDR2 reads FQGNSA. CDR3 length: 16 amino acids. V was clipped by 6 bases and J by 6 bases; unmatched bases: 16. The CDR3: CASSSYPKTGVPEAFF. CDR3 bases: TGTGCCAGCAGTTCGTATCCCAAAACAGGGGTCCCTGAAGCTTTCTTT.

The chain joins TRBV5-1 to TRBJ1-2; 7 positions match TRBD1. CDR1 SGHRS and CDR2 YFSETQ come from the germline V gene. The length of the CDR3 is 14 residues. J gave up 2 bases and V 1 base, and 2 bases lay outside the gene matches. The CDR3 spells CASSLQGENYGYTF. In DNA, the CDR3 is TGCGCCAGCAGCTTGCAGGGGGAAAACTATGGCTACACCTTC.

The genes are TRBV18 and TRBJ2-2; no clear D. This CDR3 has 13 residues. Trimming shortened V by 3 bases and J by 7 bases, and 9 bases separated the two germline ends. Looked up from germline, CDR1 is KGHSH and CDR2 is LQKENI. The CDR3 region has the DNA TGTGCCAGCTCACCGGGGATAATCGGGGAGCTGTTTTTT. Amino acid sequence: CASSPGIIGELFF.

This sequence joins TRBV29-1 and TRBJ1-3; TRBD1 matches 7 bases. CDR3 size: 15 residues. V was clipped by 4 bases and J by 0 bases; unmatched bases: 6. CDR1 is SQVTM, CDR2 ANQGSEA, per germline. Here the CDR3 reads CSVVGGQRSGNTIYF. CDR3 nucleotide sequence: TGCAGCGTTGTGGGGGGACAGCGCTCTGGAAACACCATATATTTT.

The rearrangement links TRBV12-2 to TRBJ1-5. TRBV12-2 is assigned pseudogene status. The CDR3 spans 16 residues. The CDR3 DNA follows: TGTGCAAGTCGCCCCAGGGACGTGGTTGGCGATCAGCCCCAGCATTTT. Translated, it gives CASRPRDVVGDQPQHF.

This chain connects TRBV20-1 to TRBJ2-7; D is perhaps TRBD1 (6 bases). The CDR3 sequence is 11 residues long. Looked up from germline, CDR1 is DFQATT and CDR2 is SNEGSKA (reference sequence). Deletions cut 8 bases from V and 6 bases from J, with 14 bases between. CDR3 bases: TGCAGTCCTAAGGGGGTTACCGAGCAGTACTTC. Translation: CSPKGVTEQYF.

The CDR3 bases are TGCGCCAGCAGCCCTTTTCTAGCGGGTGGAGAGACCCAGTACTTC. Residues: CASSPFLAGGETQYF. The chain combines TRBV5-1 with TRBJ2-5; TRBD2 matches 8 bases. Germline trimming cut 4 bases from V and 4 bases from J; bases unmatched to any gene: 9. From germline, CDR1 is SGHRS and CDR2 YFSETQ. This CDR3 has 15 residues.

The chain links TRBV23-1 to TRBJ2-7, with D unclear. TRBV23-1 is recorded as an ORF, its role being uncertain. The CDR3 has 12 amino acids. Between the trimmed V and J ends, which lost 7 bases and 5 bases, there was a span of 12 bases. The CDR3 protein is CASTPTSDEQYF. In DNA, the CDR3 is TGCGCCAGCACCCCTACTTCAGACGAGCAGTACTTC.

The CDR3 DNA is TGTGCCAGCAGTCTGGGGACATCTCGGACCTACGAGCAGTACTTC. This encodes CASSLGTSRTYEQYF. The V gene is TRBV28, the J gene TRBJ2-7; D might be TRBD1 (6 bases). Between the trimmed V and J ends, which lost 5 bases and 2 bases, there was a span of 16 bases. The CDR3 consists of 15 residues. Germline assignment: CDR1 MDHEN and CDR2 SYDVKM.

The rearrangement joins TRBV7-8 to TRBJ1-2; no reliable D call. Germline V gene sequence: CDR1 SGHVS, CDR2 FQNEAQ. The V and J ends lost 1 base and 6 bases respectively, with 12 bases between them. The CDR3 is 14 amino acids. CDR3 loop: CASSLGPGIDGYTF. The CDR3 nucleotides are TGTGCCAGCAGCTTAGGCCCGGGTATCGATGGCTACACCTTC.

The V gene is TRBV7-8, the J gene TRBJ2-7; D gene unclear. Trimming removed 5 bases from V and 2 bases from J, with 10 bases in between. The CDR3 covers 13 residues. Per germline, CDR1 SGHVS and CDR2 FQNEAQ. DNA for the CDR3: TGTGCCAGCAGCATCAGACAAACCTACGAGCAGTACTTC. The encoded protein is CASSIRQTYEQYF.

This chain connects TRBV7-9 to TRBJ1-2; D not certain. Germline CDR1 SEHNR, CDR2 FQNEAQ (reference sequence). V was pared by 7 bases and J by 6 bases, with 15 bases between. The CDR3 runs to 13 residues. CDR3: CASTPGRFDGYTF. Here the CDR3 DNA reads TGTGCCAGCACCCCCGGTCGGTTTGATGGCTACACCTTC.

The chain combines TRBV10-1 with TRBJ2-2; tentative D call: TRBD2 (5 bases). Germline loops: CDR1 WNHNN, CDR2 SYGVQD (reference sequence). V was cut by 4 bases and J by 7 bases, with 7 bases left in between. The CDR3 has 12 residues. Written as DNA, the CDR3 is TGCGCCAGCAGTGTCGGGGACGGGGAGCTGTTTTTT. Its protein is CASSVGDGELFF.

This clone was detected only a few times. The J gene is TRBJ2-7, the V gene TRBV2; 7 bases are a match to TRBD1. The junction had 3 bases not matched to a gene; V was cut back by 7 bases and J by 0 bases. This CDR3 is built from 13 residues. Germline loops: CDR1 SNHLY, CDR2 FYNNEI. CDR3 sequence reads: CASTGQVSYEQYF. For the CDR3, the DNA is TGTGCCAGCACTGGACAGGTCTCCTACGAGCAGTACTTC.

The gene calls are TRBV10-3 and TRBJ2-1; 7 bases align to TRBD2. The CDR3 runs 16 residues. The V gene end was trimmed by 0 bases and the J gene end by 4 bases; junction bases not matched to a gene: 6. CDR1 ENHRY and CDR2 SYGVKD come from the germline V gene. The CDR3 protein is CAISESGTGGYNEQFF. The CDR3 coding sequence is TGTGCCATCAGTGAGTCTGGTACGGGAGGATACAATGAGCAGTTCTTC.

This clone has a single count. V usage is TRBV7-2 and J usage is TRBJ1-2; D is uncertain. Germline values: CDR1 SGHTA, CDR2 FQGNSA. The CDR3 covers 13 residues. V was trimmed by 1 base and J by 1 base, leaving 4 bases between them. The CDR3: CASSLDSNYGYTF. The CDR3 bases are TGTGCCAGCAGCTTAGACAGTAACTATGGCTACACCTTC.

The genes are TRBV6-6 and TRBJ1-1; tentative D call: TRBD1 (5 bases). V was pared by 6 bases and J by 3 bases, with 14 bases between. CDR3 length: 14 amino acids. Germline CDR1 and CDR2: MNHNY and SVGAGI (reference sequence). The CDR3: CASRGEGLDTEAFF. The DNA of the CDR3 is TGTGCCAGCAGGGGGGAAGGGCTGGACACTGAAGCTTTCTTT.

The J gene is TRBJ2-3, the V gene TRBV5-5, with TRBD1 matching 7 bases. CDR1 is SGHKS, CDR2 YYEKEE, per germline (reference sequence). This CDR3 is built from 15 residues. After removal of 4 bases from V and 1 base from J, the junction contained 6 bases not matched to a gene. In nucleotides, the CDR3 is TGTGCCAGCAGCGGATCAGGGGGTCGCACAGATACGCAGTATTTT. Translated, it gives CASSGSGGRTDTQYF.

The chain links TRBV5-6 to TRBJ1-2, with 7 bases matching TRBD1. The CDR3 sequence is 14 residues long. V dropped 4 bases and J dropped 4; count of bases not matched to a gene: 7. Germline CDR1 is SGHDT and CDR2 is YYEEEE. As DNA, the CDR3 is TGTGCCAGCAGCCCGGAGGGACAGTCCTATGGCTACACCTTC. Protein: CASSPEGQSYGYTF.

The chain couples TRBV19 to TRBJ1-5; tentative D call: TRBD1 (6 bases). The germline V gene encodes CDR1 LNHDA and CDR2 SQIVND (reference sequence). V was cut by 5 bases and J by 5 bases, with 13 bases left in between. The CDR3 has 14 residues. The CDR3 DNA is TGTGCCAGTAGTTTATACAGGGATTATCAGCCCCAGCATTTT. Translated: CASSLYRDYQPQHF.

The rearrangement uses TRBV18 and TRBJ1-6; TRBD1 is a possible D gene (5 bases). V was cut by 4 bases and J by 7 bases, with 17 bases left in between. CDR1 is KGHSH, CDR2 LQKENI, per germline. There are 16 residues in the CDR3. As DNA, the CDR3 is TGTGCCAGCTCACACGACCAACAGGACTGGAATTCACCCCTCCACTTT. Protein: CASSHDQQDWNSPLHF.

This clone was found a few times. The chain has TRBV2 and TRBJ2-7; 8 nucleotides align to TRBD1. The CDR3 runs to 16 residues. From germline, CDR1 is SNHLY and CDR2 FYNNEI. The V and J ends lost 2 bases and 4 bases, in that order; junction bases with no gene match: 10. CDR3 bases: TGTGCCAGCAGTGAATGGGGGTCAGGGGGCGGGTACGAGCAGTACTTC. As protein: CASSEWGSGGGYEQYF.

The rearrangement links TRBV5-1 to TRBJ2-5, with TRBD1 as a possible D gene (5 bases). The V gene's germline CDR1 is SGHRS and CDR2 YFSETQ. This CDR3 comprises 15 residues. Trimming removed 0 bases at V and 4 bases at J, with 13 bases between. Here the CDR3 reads CASSLDLRGLETQYF. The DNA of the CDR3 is TGCGCCAGCAGCTTGGACCTTAGGGGCCTAGAGACCCAGTACTTC.